Given below is one TCR beta chain in context. Original data processing: The assay estimated nucleated cells by amplifying reference gene primers. Clones were read by immunoSEQ multiplex PCR, and TCRdb kept only the in-frame ones, dropping some. The DNA was the basis for D and trimming; V, J and clone size are from that table. This table has about 150,000 clones, approximately 90% appearing once. This sample stems from a study of blood T cell repertoires in COVID-19. Overall study: Researchers got acute and convalescent COVID-19 samples from the United States, Italy and Spain. Sample material is recorded as cDNA or gDNA derived from T cells, B-cell-depleted T cells, or PBMCs.

CDR3 size: 17 residues. The germline V gene has CDR1 MDHEN and CDR2 SYDVKM. The ends were cut back, 3 bases at V and 4 bases at J, with 18 bases in the middle. This clonotype was sampled from a human donor in a cohort sampled during active COVID-19. The chain is built from TRBV28 and TRBJ1-4, with D perhaps TRBD1 (6 bases). Sequenced material: peripheral blood. The CDR3 loop is CASSLGHTGQGNEKLFF. DNA of the CDR3: TGTGCCAGCAGTTTGGGCCACACAGGGCAGGGTAATGAAAAACTGTTTTTT.